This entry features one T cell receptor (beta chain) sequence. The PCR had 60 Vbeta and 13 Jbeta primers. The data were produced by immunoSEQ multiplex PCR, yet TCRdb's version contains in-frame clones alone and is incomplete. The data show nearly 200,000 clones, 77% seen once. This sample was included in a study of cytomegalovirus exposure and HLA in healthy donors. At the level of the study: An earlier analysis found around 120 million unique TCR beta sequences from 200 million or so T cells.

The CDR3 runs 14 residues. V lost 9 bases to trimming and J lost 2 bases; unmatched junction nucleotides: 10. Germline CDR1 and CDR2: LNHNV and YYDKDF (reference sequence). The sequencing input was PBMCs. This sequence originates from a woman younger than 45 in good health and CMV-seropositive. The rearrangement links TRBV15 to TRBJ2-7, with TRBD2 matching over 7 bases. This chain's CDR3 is CATRKSGGTYEQYF. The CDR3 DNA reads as TGTGCCACAAGAAAGTCGGGGGGAACCTACGAGCAGTACTTC. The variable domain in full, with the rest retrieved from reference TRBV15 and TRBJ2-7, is DAMVIQNPRYQVTQFGKPVTLSCSQTLNHNVMYWYQQKSSQAPKLLFHYYDKDFNNEADTPDNFQSRRPNTSFCFLDIRSPGLGDTAMYLCATRKSGGTYEQYFGPGTRLTVT.